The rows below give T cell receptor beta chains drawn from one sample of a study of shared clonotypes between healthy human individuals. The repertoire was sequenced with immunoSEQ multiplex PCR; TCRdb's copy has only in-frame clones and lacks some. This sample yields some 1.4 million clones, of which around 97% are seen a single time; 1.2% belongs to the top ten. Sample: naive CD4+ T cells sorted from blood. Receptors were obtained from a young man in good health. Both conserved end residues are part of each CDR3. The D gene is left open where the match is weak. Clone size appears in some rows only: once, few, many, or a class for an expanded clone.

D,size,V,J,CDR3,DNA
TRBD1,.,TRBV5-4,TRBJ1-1,CASSAPRDSLNTEAFF,TGTGCCAGCAGCGCGCCGCGGGACAGCCTGAACACTGAAGCTTTCTTT
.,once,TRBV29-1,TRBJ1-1,CSVLFRVANTEAFF,TGCAGCGTTCTGTTCAGGGTGGCGAACACTGAAGCTTTCTTT
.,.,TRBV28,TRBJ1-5,CASHGQGHQPQHF,TGTGCCAGCCACGGGCAGGGGCATCAGCCCCAGCATTTT
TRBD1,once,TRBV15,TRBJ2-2,CATSRETGGLTGELFF,TGTGCCACCAGCAGAGAAACAGGGGGATTGACCGGGGAGCTGTTTTTT
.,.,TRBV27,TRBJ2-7,CASSLAGQDPREEQYF,TGTGCCAGCAGTTTAGCGGGCCAGGACCCCCGGGAAGAGCAGTACTTC
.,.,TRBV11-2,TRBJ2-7,CASSPSAQGGIYEQYF,TGTGCCAGCAGCCCCAGTGCGCAGGGGGGAATCTACGAGCAGTACTTC
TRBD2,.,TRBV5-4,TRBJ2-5,CASSFGTGGSETQYF,TGTGCCAGCAGCTTCGGCACTGGCGGGAGTGAGACCCAGTACTTC
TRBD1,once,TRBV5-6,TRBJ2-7,CASSPGTGREQYF,TGTGCCAGCAGCCCGGGGACAGGCCGCGAGCAGTACTTC
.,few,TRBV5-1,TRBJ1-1,CASSFEQVDAEAFF,TGCGCCAGCAGCTTCGAGCAGGTGGATGCTGAAGCTTTCTTT
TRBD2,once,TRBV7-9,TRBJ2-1,CASSFGTSLAGGPVNEQFF,TGTGCCAGCAGCTTCGGTACCTCACTAGCGGGAGGGCCTGTCAATGAGCAGTTCTTC